This TCR beta chain was identified during a study of vaccination effects on CD4 cells after COVID-19. Using immunoSEQ multiplex PCR, the repertoire was profiled, and TCRdb retains in-frame clones only, with some absent. The sample includes tens of thousands of clones, around four fifths of them seen just once. Between the trimmed V and J ends, which lost 2 bases and 2 bases, there was a span of 9 bases. The germline V gene has CDR1 GTSNPN and CDR2 SVGIG (reference sequence). The CDR3 sequence is 13 residues long. Regarding the study as a whole: After vaccination, at late timepoints, clones induced by infection and by vaccine contracted markedly. Few convalescent patients and no early post-infection timepoints were included in the study.

Ahead of sequencing, the ViraFEST assay grew antigen-specific CD4+ T cells using viral peptide pools. Culture lasted 10 days before CD4+ T cell isolation. To note about this clone: Its target is unknown.

The chain uses TRBV30 and TRBJ1-2; weak D call: TRBD1 (6 bases). The clonotype comes from a human donor who received a COVID-19 vaccine. Material: CD4+ T cells from PBMCs cultured with HCoV-229E spike peptides, obtained before COVID-19 vaccination. The CDR3 DNA reads TGTGCCTGGAGTAGGACAGACAACTATGGCTACACCTTC. Amino acid sequence: CAWSRTDNYGYTF.